This T cell receptor beta chain was recovered during a study of OX40 agonist ivuxolimab in advanced cancers. With respect to the entire study: The costimulatory receptor OX40 (CD134) was targeted by ivuxolimab, a fully human IgG2 agonistic monoclonal antibody. Intravenous ivuxolimab was administered to patients every 2 weeks at six dose levels: 0.01, 0.1, 0.3, 1.5, 3 and 10 mg/kg. Of the approximately 50 dose-escalation patients, hepatocellular carcinoma was present in 19, melanoma in approximately 15, renal cell carcinoma in 9 and head and neck cancer in 9. The point of sequencing TCRbeta in the periphery was to test whether ivuxolimab changed TCR sequence diversity and drove clonal T-cell expansion. Three dose-escalation patients achieved partial responses, one with hepatocellular carcinoma and two with cutaneous melanoma. The monotherapy dose-escalation portion (N ≈ 50 patients) of the phase I ivuxolimab trial is reported in the paper. Patients were allowed to have had prior anti-PD-1, anti-PD-L1 or anti-CTLA-4 therapy, and approximately 37% of the dose-escalation patients had been treated with checkpoint inhibitors. In the dose-escalation cohort, nearly 85% of patients were male, and the mean age was roughly 56 years with a range of about 23 to 79. Study-wide findings and limitations: After ivuxolimab, expanded clones were on average more numerous among CD8+ T cells than among CD4+ T cells. Low levels of normalized T-cell clonal expansion were also seen in some nonresponding patients. In the 0.1-3.0 mg/kg groups, partial responders were among the patients with the lowest normalized peripheral clonal expansion, particularly in CD8+ T cells. At doses of 0.1 to 3.0 mg/kg, clonal expansion of both CD4+ and CD8+ blood T cells was observed from baseline to week 6. Which antigens the clonally expanded peripheral T cells were specific for was not determined.

Genomic DNA was extracted from sorted cells for sequencing of the TCRbeta CDR3 region. The immunoSEQ Assay was used for sequencing of TCRbeta CDR3 regions. TCRdb holds this immuneACCESS table with in-frame rearrangements only. Some clones are missing; in checked studies, unresolved V genes explain under half, and the rest has no known cause. This sample comprises approximately 70,000 clones, about nine tenths of them detected only once. The ten largest clones take up more than 4.5% of the sample. Details on this clone: The specificity of this receptor is unknown. Base qualities are not recorded, but no much larger clone differs from it by a single base.

Its CDR3 holds 16 amino acids, cysteine through phenylalanine. Just CDR3 DNA is preserved here, 48 bases in frame from base 1. CDR1 and CDR2, looked up from the germline V gene, are MDHEN and SYDVKM. Germline trimming: 1 base from V, 10 bases from J; junction bases outside gene matches: 8. Patients with a history of autoimmune disease or receiving systemic immunosuppression were excluded from the trial. Peripheral blood for TCR sequencing was collected from all dose cohorts at baseline, on cycle 4 day 1, and on cycle 7 day 1. Samples were obtained from an open-label, multicenter, first-in-human phase I dose-escalation trial of ivuxolimab. Adults with locally advanced or metastatic melanoma, renal cell carcinoma, hepatocellular carcinoma or head and neck squamous cell carcinoma were enrolled in the trial. CD4+ and CD8+ T cells were sorted separately from peripheral blood before TCR sequencing.

The specimen comprised CD4+ or CD8+ T cells sorted from blood, sampled in a trial of the OX40 agonist ivuxolimab. The TCR was taken from an adult with an advanced solid tumor such as melanoma, head and neck, liver or kidney cancer. The V and J segments used are TRBV28 and TRBJ2-1, with 12 bases aligning to TRBD2. CDR3 sequence: CASSLFSRLAGGEQFF. The DNA sequence follows: TGTGCCAGCAGTTTATTCTCGCGGCTAGCGGGAGGGGAGCAGTTCTTC.